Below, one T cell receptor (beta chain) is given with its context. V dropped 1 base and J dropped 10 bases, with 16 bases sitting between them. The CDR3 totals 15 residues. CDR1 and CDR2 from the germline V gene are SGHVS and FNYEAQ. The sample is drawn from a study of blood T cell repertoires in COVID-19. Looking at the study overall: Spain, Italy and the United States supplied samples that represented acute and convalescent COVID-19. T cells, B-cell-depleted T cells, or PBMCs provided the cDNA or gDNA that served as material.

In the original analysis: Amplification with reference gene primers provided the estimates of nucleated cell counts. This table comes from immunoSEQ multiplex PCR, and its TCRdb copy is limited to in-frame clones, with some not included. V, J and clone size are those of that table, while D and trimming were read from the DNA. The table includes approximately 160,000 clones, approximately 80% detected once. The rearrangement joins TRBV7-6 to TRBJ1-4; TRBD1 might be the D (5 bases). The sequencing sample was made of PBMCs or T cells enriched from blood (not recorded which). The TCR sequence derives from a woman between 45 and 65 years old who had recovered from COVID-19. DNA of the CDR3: TGTGCCAGCAGCTTAGTCGCAGGGCGCGAAGGAAAACTGTTTTTT. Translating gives CASSLVAGREGKLFF.